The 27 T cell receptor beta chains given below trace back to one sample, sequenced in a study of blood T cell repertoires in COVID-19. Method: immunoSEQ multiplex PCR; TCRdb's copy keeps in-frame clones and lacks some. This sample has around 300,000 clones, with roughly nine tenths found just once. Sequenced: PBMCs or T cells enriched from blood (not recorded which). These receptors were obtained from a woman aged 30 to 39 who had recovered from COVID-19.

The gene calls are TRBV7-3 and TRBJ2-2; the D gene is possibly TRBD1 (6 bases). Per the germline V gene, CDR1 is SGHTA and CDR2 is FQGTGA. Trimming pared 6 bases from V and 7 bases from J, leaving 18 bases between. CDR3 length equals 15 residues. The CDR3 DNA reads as TGTGCCAGCAGTTCCCCGAGCAGGGGTGGCGGGGAGCTGTTTTTT. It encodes CASSSPSRGGGELFF. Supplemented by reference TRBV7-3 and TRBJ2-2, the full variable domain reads GAGVSQTPSNKVTEKGKYVELRCDPISGHTALYWYRQSLGQGPEFLIYFQGTGAADDSGLPNDRFFAVRPEGSVSTLKIQRTERGDSAVYLCASSSPSRGGGELFFGEGSRLTVL.

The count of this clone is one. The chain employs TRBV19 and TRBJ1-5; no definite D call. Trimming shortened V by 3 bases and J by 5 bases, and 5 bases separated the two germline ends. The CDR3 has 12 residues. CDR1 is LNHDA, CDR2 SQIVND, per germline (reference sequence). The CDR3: CASSIYYQPQHF. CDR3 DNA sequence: TGTGCCAGTAGTATCTATTATCAGCCCCAGCATTTT.

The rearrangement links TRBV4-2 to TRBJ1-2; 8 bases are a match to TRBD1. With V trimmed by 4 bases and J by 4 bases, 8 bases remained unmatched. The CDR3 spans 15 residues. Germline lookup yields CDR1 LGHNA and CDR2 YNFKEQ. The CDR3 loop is CASSLPGGQGYGYTF. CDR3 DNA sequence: TGTGCCAGCAGCCTCCCCGGCGGACAGGGCTATGGCTACACCTTC.

This CDR3 is CASSRYGGQVGETQYF. DNA for the CDR3: TGTGCCAGCAGCCGATACGGGGGACAGGTGGGGGAGACCCAGTACTTC. The chain carries TRBV3-1 (or the pseudogene TRBV3-2) and TRBJ2-5, with 8 bases matching TRBD1. CDR3 length equals 16 residues. Germline V gives CDR1 LGHDT, CDR2 YNNKEL (reference sequence). With 4 bases clipped from V and 5 bases from J, the junction kept 12 bases outside the gene matches.

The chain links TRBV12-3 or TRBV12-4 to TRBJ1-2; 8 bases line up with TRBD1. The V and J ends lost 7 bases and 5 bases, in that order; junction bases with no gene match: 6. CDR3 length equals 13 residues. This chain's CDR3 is CASTKTGGYGYTF. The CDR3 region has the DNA TGTGCCAGCACCAAAACAGGGGGATATGGCTACACCTTC.

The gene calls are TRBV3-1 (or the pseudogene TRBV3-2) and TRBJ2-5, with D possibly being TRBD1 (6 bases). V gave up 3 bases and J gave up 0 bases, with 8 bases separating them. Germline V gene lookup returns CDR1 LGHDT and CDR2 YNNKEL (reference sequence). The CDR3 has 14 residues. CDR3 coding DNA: TGTGCCAGCAGCCACAGGGACAACCAAGAGACCCAGTACTTC. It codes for CASSHRDNQETQYF.

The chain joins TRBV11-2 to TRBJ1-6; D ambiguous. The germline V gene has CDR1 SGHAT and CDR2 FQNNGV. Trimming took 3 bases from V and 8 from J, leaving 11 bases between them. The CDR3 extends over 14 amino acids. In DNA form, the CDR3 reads TGTGCCAGCAGCTTTTTAGAGAATTATTCACCCCTCCACTTT. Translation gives CASSFLENYSPLHF.

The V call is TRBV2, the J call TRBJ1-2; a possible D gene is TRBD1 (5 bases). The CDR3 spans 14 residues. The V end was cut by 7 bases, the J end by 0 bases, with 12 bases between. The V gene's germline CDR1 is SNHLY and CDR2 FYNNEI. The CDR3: CASTLDRPNYGYTF. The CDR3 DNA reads TGTGCCAGCACCTTAGACAGACCTAACTATGGCTACACCTTC.

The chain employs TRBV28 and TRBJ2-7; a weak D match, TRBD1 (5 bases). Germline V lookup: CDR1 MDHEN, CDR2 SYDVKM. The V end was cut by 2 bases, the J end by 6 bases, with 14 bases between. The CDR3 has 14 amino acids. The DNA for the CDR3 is TGTGCCAGCAGTTTACTTGCAGGGATGGGCGAGCAGTACTTC. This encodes CASSLLAGMGEQYF.

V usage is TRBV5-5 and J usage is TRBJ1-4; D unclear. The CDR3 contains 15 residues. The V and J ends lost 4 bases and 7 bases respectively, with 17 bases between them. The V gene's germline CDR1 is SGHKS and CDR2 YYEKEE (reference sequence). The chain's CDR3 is CASSPSPGFREKLFF. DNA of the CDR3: TGTGCCAGCAGCCCCAGTCCAGGATTTCGTGAAAAACTGTTTTTT.

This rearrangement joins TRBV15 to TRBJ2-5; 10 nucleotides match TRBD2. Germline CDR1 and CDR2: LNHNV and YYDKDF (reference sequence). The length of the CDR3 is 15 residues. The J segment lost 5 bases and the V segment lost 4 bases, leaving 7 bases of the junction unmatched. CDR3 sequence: CATSMSGRADETQYF. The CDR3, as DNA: TGTGCCACCAGCATGAGCGGGAGGGCCGATGAGACCCAGTACTTC.

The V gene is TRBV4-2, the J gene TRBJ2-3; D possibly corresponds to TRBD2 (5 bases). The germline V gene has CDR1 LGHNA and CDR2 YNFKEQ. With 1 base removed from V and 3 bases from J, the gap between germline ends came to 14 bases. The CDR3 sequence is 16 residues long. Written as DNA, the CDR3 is TGTGCCAGCAGCCAAGTCGGCGCGGAGCGGACAGATACGCAGTATTTT. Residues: CASSQVGAERTDTQYF.

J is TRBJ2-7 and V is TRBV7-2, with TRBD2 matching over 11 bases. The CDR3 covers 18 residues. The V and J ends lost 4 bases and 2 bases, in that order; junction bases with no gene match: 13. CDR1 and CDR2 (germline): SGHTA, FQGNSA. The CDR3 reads CASSSIRGTSGYPYEQYF. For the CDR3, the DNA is TGTGCCAGCAGCTCCATCCGCGGGACTAGCGGATACCCCTACGAGCAGTACTTC.

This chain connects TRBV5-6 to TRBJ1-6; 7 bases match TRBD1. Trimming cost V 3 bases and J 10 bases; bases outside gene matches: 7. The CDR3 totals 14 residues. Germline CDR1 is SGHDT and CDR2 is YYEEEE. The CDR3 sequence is CASSSYRGRSPLHF. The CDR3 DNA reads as TGTGCCAGCAGCTCCTACAGGGGCAGGTCACCCCTCCACTTT. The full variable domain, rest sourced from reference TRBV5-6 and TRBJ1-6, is DAGVTQSPTHLIKTRGQQVTLRCSPKSGHDTVSWYQQALGQGPQFIFQYYEEEERQRGNFPDRFSGHQFPNYSSELNVNALLLGDSALYLCASSSYRGRSPLHFGNGTRLTVT.

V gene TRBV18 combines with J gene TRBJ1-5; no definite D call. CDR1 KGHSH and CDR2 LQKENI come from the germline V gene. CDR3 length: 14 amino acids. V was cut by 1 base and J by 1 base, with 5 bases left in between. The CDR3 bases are TGTGCCAGCTCACCACGGGAGAGCAATCAGCCCCAGCATTTT. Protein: CASSPRESNQPQHF.

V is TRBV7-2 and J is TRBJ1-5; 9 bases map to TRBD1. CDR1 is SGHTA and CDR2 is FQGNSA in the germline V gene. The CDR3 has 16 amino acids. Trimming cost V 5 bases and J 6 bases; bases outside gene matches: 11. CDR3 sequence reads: CASSANTGGNGQPQHF. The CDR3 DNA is TGTGCCAGCAGCGCCAATACAGGGGGCAATGGTCAGCCCCAGCATTTT.

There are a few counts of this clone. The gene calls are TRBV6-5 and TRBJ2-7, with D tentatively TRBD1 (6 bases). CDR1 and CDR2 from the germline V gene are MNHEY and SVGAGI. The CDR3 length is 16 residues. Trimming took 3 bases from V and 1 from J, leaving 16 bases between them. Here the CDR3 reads CASSYSGRGRSYEQYF. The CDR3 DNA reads TGTGCCAGCAGTTATTCGGGCAGGGGCCGGTCCTACGAGCAGTACTTC.

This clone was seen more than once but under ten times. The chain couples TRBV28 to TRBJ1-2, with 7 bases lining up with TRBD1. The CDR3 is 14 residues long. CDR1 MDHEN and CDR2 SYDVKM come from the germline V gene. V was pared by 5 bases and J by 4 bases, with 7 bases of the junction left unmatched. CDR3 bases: TGTGCCAGCAGTGCCGGGACAGCCTTCTATGGCTACACCTTC. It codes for CASSAGTAFYGYTF.

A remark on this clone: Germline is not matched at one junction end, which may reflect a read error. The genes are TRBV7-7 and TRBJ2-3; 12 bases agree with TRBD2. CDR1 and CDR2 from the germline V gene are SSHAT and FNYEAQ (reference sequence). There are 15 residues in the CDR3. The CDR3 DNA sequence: TGTGCTAGCAGCAGACTAGCGGGAGACTCGGATACGCAGTATTTT. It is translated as CASSRLAGDSDTQYF.

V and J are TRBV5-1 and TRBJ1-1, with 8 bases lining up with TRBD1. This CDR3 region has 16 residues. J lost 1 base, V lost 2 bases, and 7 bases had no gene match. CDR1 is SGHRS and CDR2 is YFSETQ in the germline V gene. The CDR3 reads CASSFLVTGGNTEAFF. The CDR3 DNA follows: TGCGCCAGCAGCTTTCTAGTAACAGGGGGGAACACTGAAGCTTTCTTT. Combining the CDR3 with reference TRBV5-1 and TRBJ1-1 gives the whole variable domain KAGVTQTPRYLIKTRGQQVTLSCSPISGHRSVSWYQQTPGQGLQFLFEYFSETQRNKGNFPGRFSGRQFSNSRSEMNVSTLELGDSALYLCASSFLVTGGNTEAFFGQGTRLTVV.

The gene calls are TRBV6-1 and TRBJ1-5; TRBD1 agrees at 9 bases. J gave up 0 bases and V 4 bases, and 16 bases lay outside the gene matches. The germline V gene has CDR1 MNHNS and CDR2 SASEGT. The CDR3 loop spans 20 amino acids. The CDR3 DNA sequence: TGTGCCAGCAGTGCATATCTGGGACAGGGTATTCCAAATAGCAATCAGCCCCAGCATTTT. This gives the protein CASSAYLGQGIPNSNQPQHF.

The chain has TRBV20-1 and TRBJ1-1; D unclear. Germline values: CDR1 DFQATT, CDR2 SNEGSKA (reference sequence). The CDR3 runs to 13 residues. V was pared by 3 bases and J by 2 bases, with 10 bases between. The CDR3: CSASSQPNTEAFF. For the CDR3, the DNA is TGCAGTGCTAGTTCACAGCCCAACACTGAAGCTTTCTTT.

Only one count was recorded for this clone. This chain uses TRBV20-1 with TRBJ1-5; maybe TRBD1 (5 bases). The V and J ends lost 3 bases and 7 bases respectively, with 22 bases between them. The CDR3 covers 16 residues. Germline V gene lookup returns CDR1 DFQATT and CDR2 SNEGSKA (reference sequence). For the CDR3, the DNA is TGCAGTGCTAGTGGAGGCAGGAGGGACGAAGGGCAGCCCCAGCATTTT. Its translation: CSASGGRRDEGQPQHF.

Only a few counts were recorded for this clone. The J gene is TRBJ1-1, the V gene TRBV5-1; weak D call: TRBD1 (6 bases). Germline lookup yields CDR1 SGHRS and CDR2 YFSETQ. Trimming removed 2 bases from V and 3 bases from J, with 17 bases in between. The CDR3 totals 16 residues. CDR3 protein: CASSFRAGAGYTEAFF. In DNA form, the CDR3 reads TGCGCCAGCAGCTTTAGGGCAGGGGCCGGGTACACTGAAGCTTTCTTT.

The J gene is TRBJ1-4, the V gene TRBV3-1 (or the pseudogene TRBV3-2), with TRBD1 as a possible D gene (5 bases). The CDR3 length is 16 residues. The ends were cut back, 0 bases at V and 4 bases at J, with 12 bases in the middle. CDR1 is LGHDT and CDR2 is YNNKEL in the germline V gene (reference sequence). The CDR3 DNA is TGTGCCAGCAGCCAAGATGGGGGGGAGGTTAATGAAAAACTGTTTTTT. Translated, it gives CASSQDGGEVNEKLFF.

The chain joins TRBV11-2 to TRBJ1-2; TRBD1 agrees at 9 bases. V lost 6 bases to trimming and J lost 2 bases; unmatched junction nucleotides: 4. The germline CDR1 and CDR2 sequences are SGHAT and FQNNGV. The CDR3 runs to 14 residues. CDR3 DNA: TGTGCCAGCAGTTCAGGACAGGGGAACTATGGCTACACCTTC. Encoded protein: CASSSGQGNYGYTF.

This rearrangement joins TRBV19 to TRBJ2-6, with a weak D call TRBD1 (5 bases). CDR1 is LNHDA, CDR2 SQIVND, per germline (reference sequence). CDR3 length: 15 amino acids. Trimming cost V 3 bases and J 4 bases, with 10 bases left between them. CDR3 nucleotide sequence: TGTGCCAGTAGTATCGGACAAGCCGGGGCCAACGTCCTGACTTTC. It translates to CASSIGQAGANVLTF.